The 20 T cell receptor beta chains below come from one sample, sequenced in a study of blood T cell repertoires in COVID-19. Clones were read by immunoSEQ multiplex PCR, and TCRdb kept only the in-frame ones, dropping some. Among some 100,000 clones listed, around 80% were seen once. The material sequenced was peripheral blood. The source is a human donor in a cohort sampled during active or convalescent COVID-19.

The rearrangement joins TRBV6-6 to TRBJ1-4; D remains ambiguous. CDR1 and CDR2 from the germline V gene are MNHNY and SVGAGI (reference sequence). There are 12 residues in the CDR3. Trimming shortened V by 0 bases and J by 7 bases, and 3 bases separated the two germline ends. CDR3 region: CASSYSIEKLFF. The CDR3 nucleotides are TGTGCCAGCAGTTACTCTATTGAAAAACTGTTTTTT.

The chain uses TRBV29-1 and TRBJ1-3; the D is unclear. Germline CDR1 and CDR2: SQVTM and ANQGSEA. V lost 6 bases and J lost 0, with 12 bases in between. This CDR3 has 14 amino acids. DNA for the CDR3: TGCAGCGTCGCCGAGTCCTACTCTGGAAACACCATATATTTT. Its protein product is CSVAESYSGNTIYF.

This clone has more than one count but fewer than ten. This sequence joins TRBV5-6 and TRBJ1-2; 7 nucleotides align to TRBD1. This CDR3 is 14 amino acids long. V lost 4 bases and J lost 6; bases outside the gene matches: 9. Germline V gives CDR1 SGHDT, CDR2 YYEEEE. CDR3 region: CASSTQTGYNGYTF. The CDR3, as DNA: TGTGCCAGCAGCACACAGACAGGGTACAATGGCTACACCTTC.

The table lists this clone with a few counts. The V gene is TRBV11-2, the J gene TRBJ2-5, with 10 bases lining up with TRBD2. This CDR3 has 18 residues. Germline V gene lookup returns CDR1 SGHAT and CDR2 FQNNGV. The V gene end was trimmed by 1 base and the J gene end by 2 bases; junction bases not matched to a gene: 10. CDR3 DNA sequence: TGTGCCAGCAGCTTAGGATGGCTAGCGGGGGCTAAACAAGAGACCCAGTACTTC. Its translation: CASSLGWLAGAKQETQYF.

The chain carries TRBV7-2 and TRBJ2-2; TRBD2 is a possible D gene (5 bases). V lost 0 bases and J lost 7, with 9 bases in between. Germline lookup yields CDR1 SGHTA and CDR2 FQGNSA. This CDR3 spans 14 amino acids. CDR3 bases: TGTGCCAGCAGCTTAGCGAACCGGGACGGGGAGCTGTTTTTT. Its translation: CASSLANRDGELFF.

This chain connects TRBV14 to TRBJ2-7; possible D gene TRBD2, 6 bases. Germline values: CDR1 SGHDN, CDR2 FVKESK. The CDR3 has 16 amino acids. Trimming cost V 1 base and J 1 base, with 14 bases left between them. DNA of the CDR3: TGTGCCAGCAGCCAAGGAGGTAGCGGTCTGTCCTACGAGCAGTACTTC. Translation gives CASSQGGSGLSYEQYF.

The chain has TRBV7-9 and TRBJ1-2; a possible D gene is TRBD1 (5 bases). The CDR3 is 13 residues long. CDR1 is SEHNR and CDR2 is FQNEAQ in the germline V gene (reference sequence). V lost 11 bases and J lost 7, with 20 bases in between. In DNA form, the CDR3 reads TGTGCCTCTCAAAAAGACCAGGGTAGTGGCTACACCTTC. Protein sequence: CASQKDQGSGYTF.

This chain joins TRBV11-3 and TRBJ1-4, with 9 bases that match TRBD1. The length of the CDR3 is 15 residues. J was trimmed by 8 bases and V by 8 bases; bases with no gene match: 12. Germline V lookup: CDR1 SGHNT, CDR2 YENEEA. CDR3 in DNA: TGTGCCAGCGACACTAAGGGACAGGGTTGGGAAAAACTGTTTTTT. Translated: CASDTKGQGWEKLFF.

V is TRBV2 and J is TRBJ1-5; 8 nucleotides match TRBD1. Trimming cost V 2 bases and J 6 bases; bases outside gene matches: 9. This CDR3 has 16 amino acids. The germline V gene has CDR1 SNHLY and CDR2 FYNNEI. The DNA of the CDR3 is TGTGCCAGCAGTGAACCGGGCAGGGGGCGAGGTCAGCCCCAGCATTTT. Its translation: CASSEPGRGRGQPQHF.

V is TRBV19 and J is TRBJ1-1; TRBD1 matches 8 bases. The CDR3 sequence is 17 residues long. The J segment lost 0 bases and the V segment lost 3 bases, leaving 9 bases of the junction unmatched. CDR1 LNHDA and CDR2 SQIVND come from the germline V gene (reference sequence). CDR3 loop: CASSISRTGTMNTEAFF. In nucleotides, the CDR3 is TGTGCCAGTAGTATTTCACGGACAGGGACCATGAACACTGAAGCTTTCTTT.

This rearrangement joins TRBV18 to TRBJ1-5; D not certain. V was clipped by 2 bases and J by 3 bases, with 8 bases between them. Germline CDR1 is KGHSH and CDR2 is LQKENI. The CDR3 is 14 residues long. CDR3 sequence: CASSPGRNNQPQHF. In nucleotides, the CDR3 is TGTGCCAGCTCACCAGGGAGGAACAATCAGCCCCAGCATTTT.

The chain joins TRBV29-1 to TRBJ2-5; D perhaps matches TRBD2 (5 bases). Germline loops: CDR1 SQVTM, CDR2 ANQGSEA. Between the trimmed V and J ends, which lost 4 bases and 2 bases, there was a span of 8 bases. This CDR3 is built from 12 residues. CDR3 sequence (DNA): TGCAGCGTTGCCGGGATACAAGAGACCCAGTACTTC. This codes for CSVAGIQETQYF.

The V gene is TRBV7-2, the J gene TRBJ2-7; a weak D match, TRBD2 (5 bases). The CDR3 spans 13 residues. Germline CDR1 reads SGHTA; CDR2 reads FQGNSA. The V and J ends lost 1 base and 2 bases respectively, with 6 bases between them. This CDR3 is CASSLGRTYEQYF. The CDR3 DNA reads as TGTGCCAGCAGCTTAGGGAGGACCTACGAGCAGTACTTC.

Written as DNA, the CDR3 is TGTGCCAGCTCACCGGGCCGCCTCCTTAGCAATCAGCCCCAGCATTTT. Its protein is CASSPGRLLSNQPQHF. The J gene is TRBJ1-5, the V gene TRBV18; D is undetermined. Trimming pared 3 bases from V and 0 bases from J, leaving 12 bases between. This CDR3 has 16 residues. Germline V lookup: CDR1 KGHSH, CDR2 LQKENI.

The J gene is TRBJ2-3, the V gene TRBV25-1; weak D call: TRBD2 (5 bases). V shed 2 bases and J shed 3 bases, with 12 bases lying between them. The CDR3 covers 15 residues. Germline CDR1 reads MGHDK; CDR2 reads SYGVNS. This CDR3 reads CASSEKGAGTDTQYF. DNA of the CDR3: TGTGCCAGCAGTGAAAAGGGAGCCGGGACAGATACGCAGTATTTT. Using reference TRBV25-1 and TRBJ2-3 for the parts outside the CDR3, the full variable domain is EADIYQTPRYLVIGTGKKITLECSQTMGHDKMYWYQQDPGMELHLIHYSYGVNSTEKGDLSSESTVSRIRTEHFPLTLESARPSHTSQYLCASSEKGAGTDTQYFGPGTRLTVL.

The V gene is TRBV28, the J gene TRBJ2-1; 7 bases are shared with TRBD1. CDR1 and CDR2 from the germline V gene are MDHEN and SYDVKM. The CDR3 loop spans 15 amino acids. With 5 bases clipped from V and 0 bases from J, the junction kept 4 bases outside the gene matches. This chain's CDR3 is CASSRDRSSYNEQFF. In DNA, the CDR3 is TGTGCCAGCAGTAGGGACAGAAGCTCCTACAATGAGCAGTTCTTC.

The V gene is TRBV5-1, the J gene TRBJ1-1; D is perhaps TRBD1 (5 bases). Trimming pared 2 bases from V and 2 bases from J, leaving 13 bases between. CDR3 length: 15 amino acids. Germline lookup yields CDR1 SGHRS and CDR2 YFSETQ. The CDR3 region has the DNA TGCGCCAGCAGCTTCCTACCACAGGTAAACACTGAAGCTTTCTTT. Translated: CASSFLPQVNTEAFF.

This clone appeared once. This rearrangement joins TRBV30 to TRBJ1-5, with TRBD1 matching over 8 bases. J was trimmed by 3 bases and V by 5 bases; bases with no gene match: 3. CDR3 length: 13 residues. CDR1 is GTSNPN, CDR2 SVGIG, per germline (reference sequence). Here the CDR3 DNA reads TGTGCCTGGGGGACAGGACCCAATCAGCCCCAGCATTTT. It yields the protein CAWGTGPNQPQHF.

This sequence joins TRBV6-5 and TRBJ2-7; possibly TRBD2 for D (6 bases). The CDR3 loop spans 15 amino acids. The germline gives CDR1 MNHEY, CDR2 SVGAGI. The V end was cut by 5 bases, the J end by 0 bases, with 14 bases between. The CDR3 here is CASSNPGGSSYEQYF. In DNA form, the CDR3 reads TGTGCCAGCAGTAACCCTGGGGGGAGCTCCTACGAGCAGTACTTC.

The chain employs TRBV7-3 and TRBJ2-2; 9 bases fit TRBD1. CDR3 length: 16 residues. Germline values: CDR1 SGHTA, CDR2 FQGTGA. The V and J ends lost 5 bases and 2 bases, in that order; junction bases with no gene match: 6. CDR3 residues: CASSDWDRDNTGELFF. The CDR3 nucleotides are TGTGCCAGCAGCGACTGGGACAGGGACAACACCGGGGAGCTGTTTTTT. Full variable domain (outside the CDR3, taken from reference TRBV7-3 and TRBJ2-2): GAGVSQTPSNKVTEKGKYVELRCDPISGHTALYWYRQSLGQGPEFLIYFQGTGAADDSGLPNDRFFAVRPEGSVSTLKIQRTERGDSAVYLCASSDWDRDNTGELFFGEGSRLTVL.